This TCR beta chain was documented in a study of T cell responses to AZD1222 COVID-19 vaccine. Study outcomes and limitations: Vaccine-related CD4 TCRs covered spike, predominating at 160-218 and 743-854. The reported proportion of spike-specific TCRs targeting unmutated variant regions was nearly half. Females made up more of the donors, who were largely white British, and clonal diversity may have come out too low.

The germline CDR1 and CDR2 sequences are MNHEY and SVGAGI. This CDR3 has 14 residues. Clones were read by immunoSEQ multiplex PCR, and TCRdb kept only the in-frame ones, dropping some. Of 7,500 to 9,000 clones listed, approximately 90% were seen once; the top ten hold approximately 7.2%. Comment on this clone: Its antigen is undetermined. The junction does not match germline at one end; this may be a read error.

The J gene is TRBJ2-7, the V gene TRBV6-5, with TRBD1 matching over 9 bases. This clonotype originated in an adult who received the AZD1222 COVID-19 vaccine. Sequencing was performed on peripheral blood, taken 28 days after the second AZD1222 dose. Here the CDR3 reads CASSRGQGPPAQHF. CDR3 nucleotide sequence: TGTGCCAGCAGCCGCGGACAGGGGCCGCCTGCCCAGCACTTC.